The 9 T cell receptor beta chains presented below share a single source sample, sequenced in a study of blood T cell repertoires in COVID-19. TCRdb's table, derived via immunoSEQ multiplex PCR, lists solely in-frame clones and lacks some. Counted here are more than 60,000 clones, around 90% occurring once; the ten biggest clones make up approximately 4.9%. Sequenced: peripheral blood. Source of these receptors: a woman older than 75 with active or convalescent COVID-19.

This chain uses TRBV28 with TRBJ2-7; 7 bases line up with TRBD1. Losses at the gene ends were 3 bases for V and 1 base for J; bases not matched to a gene: 6. The CDR3 loop spans 15 amino acids. CDR1 MDHEN and CDR2 SYDVKM come from the germline V gene. The CDR3 DNA is TGTGCCAGCAGTTTCCGGGGACAGCGGTCCTACGAGCAGTACTTC. This gives the protein CASSFRGQRSYEQYF.

The chain uses TRBV3-1 (or the pseudogene TRBV3-2) and TRBJ1-1, with 7 bases fitting TRBD1. V lost 4 bases and J lost 4; bases outside the gene matches: 21. CDR3 size: 19 residues. CDR1 is LGHDT and CDR2 is YNNKEL in the germline V gene (reference sequence). The CDR3 nucleotides are TGTGCCAGCAGCCCCTTGATCTTTGACAGGGATGGTGGAAGCACTGAAGCTTTCTTT. It encodes CASSPLIFDRDGGSTEAFF.

J is TRBJ2-3 and V is TRBV24-1; possibly TRBD1 for D (5 bases). V was pared by 5 bases and J by 0 bases, with 14 bases between. In germline, CDR1 is KGHDR, CDR2 SFDVKD. This CDR3 has 16 residues. Here the CDR3 reads CATSAQGHTSTDTQYF. The CDR3 DNA reads TGTGCCACCAGTGCCCAAGGACATACTAGCACAGATACGCAGTATTTT.

The chain is built from TRBV5-1 and TRBJ2-1, with D tentatively TRBD2 (5 bases). The CDR3 is 16 amino acids. V gave up 1 base and J gave up 0 bases, with 11 bases separating them. Germline V gene lookup returns CDR1 SGHRS and CDR2 YFSETQ. The CDR3 sequence is CASSLITGSSYNEQFF. As DNA, the CDR3 is TGCGCCAGCAGCTTGATAACGGGGAGCTCCTACAATGAGCAGTTCTTC.

This clone has just a few counts. CDR3 in amino acids: CASSLARAGIKTQYF. CDR3 in DNA: TGTGCCAGCAGTTTAGCGCGGGCTGGGATAAAGACCCAGTACTTC. The V call is TRBV28, the J call TRBJ2-5; maybe TRBD2 (5 bases). This CDR3 region has 15 residues. With 2 bases removed from V and 6 bases from J, the gap between germline ends came to 16 bases. Germline V gene data show CDR1 as MDHEN and CDR2 as SYDVKM.

V usage is TRBV9 and J usage is TRBJ2-5; 14 bases align to TRBD2. The CDR3 is 16 residues long. J gave up 4 bases and V 4 bases, and 6 bases lay outside the gene matches. Germline V lookup: CDR1 SGDLS, CDR2 YYNGEE. The CDR3, as DNA: TGTGCCAGCAGCCCGCCGGGACTAGCGGGAGTAGAGACCCAGTACTTC. Its translation is CASSPPGLAGVETQYF.

V gene TRBV5-1 combines with J gene TRBJ2-7; a possible D gene is TRBD2 (6 bases). The length of the CDR3 is 14 residues. The V and J ends lost 0 bases and 4 bases respectively, with 11 bases between them. Germline assignment: CDR1 SGHRS and CDR2 YFSETQ. The CDR3 nucleotides read TGCGCCAGCAGCTTGGCCTCGGGAGCGTACGAGCAGTACTTC. Translation: CASSLASGAYEQYF. Complete variable domain (other parts from reference TRBV5-1 and TRBJ2-7): KAGVTQTPRYLIKTRGQQVTLSCSPISGHRSVSWYQQTPGQGLQFLFEYFSETQRNKGNFPGRFSGRQFSNSRSEMNVSTLELGDSALYLCASSLASGAYEQYFGPGTRLTVT.

The J gene is TRBJ2-3, the V gene TRBV7-6; TRBD2 agrees at 8 bases. Germline V gene lookup returns CDR1 SGHVS and CDR2 FNYEAQ. The CDR3 covers 16 residues. J gave up 2 bases and V 2 bases, and 6 bases lay outside the gene matches. The CDR3 bases are TGTGCCAGCAGCTTAAGATCGGGAGGGTACACAGATACGCAGTATTTT. Translated: CASSLRSGGYTDTQYF. Full variable domain (rest looked up from reference TRBV7-6 and TRBJ2-3): GAGVSQSPRYKVTKRGQDVALRCDPISGHVSLYWYRQALGQGPEFLTYFNYEAQQDKSGLPNDRFSAERPEGSISTLTIQRTEQRDSAMYRCASSLRSGGYTDTQYFGPGTRLTVL.

V is TRBV20-1 and J is TRBJ2-5; D is perhaps TRBD2 (5 bases). In germline, CDR1 is DFQATT, CDR2 SNEGSKA (reference sequence). The CDR3 is 11 amino acids. The CDR3 protein is CTPRGEETQYF. The CDR3 nucleotides are TGCACCCCACGTGGGGAGGAGACCCAGTACTTC.